The 3 T cell receptor beta chains listed next were all sequenced from one sample in a study of blood T cell repertoires in COVID-19. The protocol was immunoSEQ multiplex PCR, while the TCRdb copy is restricted to in-frame clones and leaves out a portion. The repertoire holds thousands of clones, with around nine tenths as singletons. The specimen was peripheral blood. These receptor sequences come from a human donor with active COVID-19. The donor label of this sample is uncertain.

V usage is TRBV29-1 and J usage is TRBJ1-3, with D possibly TRBD1 on 6 matching bases. Germline V lookup: CDR1 SQVTM, CDR2 ANQGSEA. V lost 4 bases to trimming and J lost 0 bases, with 7 bases between them. This CDR3 has 13 residues. The CDR3 nucleotides read TGCAGCGTTGCGGACAGCTCTGGAAACACCATATATTTT. It yields the protein CSVADSSGNTIYF.

In this sample, this clone is large. V gene TRBV9 combines with J gene TRBJ1-3; 7 bases are a match to TRBD1. V trimming: 0 bases; J trimming: 6 bases; junction bases outside the gene matches: 0. This CDR3 is 13 amino acids long. In germline, CDR1 is SGDLS, CDR2 YYNGEE. The CDR3 DNA follows: TGTGCCAGCAGCGTAGAGGGGGCAAACACCATATATTTT. Amino acid sequence: CASSVEGANTIYF.

The count of this clone is one. The rearrangement joins TRBV27 to TRBJ1-1, with 7 bases that match TRBD1. Germline V gene data show CDR1 as MNHEY and CDR2 as SMNVEV (reference sequence). Germline trimming cut 6 bases from V and 1 base from J; bases unmatched to any gene: 23. This CDR3 has 20 residues. This CDR3 is CASRDKGGAVVGPKNTEAFF. For the CDR3, the DNA is TGTGCCAGCAGGGATAAAGGGGGCGCGGTCGTGGGACCCAAGAACACTGAAGCTTTCTTT.